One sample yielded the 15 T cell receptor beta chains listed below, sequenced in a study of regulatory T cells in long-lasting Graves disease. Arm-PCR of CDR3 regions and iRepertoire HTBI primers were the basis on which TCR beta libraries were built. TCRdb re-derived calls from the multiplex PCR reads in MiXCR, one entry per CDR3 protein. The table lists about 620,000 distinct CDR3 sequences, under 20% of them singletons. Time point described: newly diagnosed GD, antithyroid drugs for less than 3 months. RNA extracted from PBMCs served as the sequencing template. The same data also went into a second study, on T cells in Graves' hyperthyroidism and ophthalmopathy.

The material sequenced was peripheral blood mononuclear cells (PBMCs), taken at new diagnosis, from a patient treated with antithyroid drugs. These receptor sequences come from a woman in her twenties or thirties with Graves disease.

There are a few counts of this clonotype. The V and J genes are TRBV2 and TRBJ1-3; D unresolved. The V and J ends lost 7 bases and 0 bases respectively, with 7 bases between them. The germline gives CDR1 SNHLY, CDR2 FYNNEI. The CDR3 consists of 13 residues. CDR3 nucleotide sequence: TGTGCCAGCAAACTGATCTCTGGAAACACCATATATTTT. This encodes CASKLISGNTIYF.

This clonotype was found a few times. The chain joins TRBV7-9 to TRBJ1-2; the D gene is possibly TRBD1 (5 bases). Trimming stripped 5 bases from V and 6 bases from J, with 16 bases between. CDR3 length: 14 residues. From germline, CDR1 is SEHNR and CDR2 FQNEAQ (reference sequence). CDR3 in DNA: TGTGCCAGCAGCCAAGAAATCAGGGTAGATGGCTACACCTTC. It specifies CASSQEIRVDGYTF.

CDR3 region: CASSRTARETQYF. The CDR3 bases are TGTGCCAGCAGCCGGACTGCAAGAGAGACCCAGTACTTC. The chain employs TRBV5-4 and TRBJ2-3; D is perhaps TRBD2 (5 bases). The J call is doubtful: the DNA matches TRBJ2-5 better. The germline V gene has CDR1 SGHNT and CDR2 YYREEE (reference sequence). This CDR3 comprises 13 residues.

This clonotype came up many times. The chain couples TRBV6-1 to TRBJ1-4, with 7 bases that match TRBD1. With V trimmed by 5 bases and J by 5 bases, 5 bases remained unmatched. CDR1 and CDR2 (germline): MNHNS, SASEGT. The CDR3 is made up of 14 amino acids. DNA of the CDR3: TGTGCCAGCAGTACAGGGGTGGGCAATGAAAAACTGTTTTTT. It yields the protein CASSTGVGNEKLFF.

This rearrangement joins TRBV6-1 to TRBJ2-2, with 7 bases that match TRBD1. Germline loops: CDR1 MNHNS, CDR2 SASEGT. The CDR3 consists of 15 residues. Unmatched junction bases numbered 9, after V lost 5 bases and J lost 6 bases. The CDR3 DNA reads TGTGCCAGCAGTACCGACAGGGTTTCCCCCGGGGAGCTGTTTTTT. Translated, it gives CASSTDRVSPGELFF.

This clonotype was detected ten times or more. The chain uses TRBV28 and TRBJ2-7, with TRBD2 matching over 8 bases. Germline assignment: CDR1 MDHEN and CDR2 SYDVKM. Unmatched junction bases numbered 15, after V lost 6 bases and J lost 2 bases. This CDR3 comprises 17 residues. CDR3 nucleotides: TGTGCCAGCAGCCAGGCCAGAGCGGGAGTCGGCGCCTACGAGCAGTACTTC. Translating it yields CASSQARAGVGAYEQYF.

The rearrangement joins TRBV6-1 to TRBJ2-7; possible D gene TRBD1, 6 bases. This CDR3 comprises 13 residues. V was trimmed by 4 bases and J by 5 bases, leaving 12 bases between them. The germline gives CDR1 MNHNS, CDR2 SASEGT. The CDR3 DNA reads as TGTGCCAGCAGTGGGAGGACAGTAAACGAGCAGTACTTC. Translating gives CASSGRTVNEQYF.

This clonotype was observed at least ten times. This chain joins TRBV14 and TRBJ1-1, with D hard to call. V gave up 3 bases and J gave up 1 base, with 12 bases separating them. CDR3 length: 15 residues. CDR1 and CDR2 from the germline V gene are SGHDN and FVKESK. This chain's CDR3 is CASSHPVSRNTEAFF. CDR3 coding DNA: TGTGCCAGCAGCCACCCCGTTTCACGGAACACTGAAGCTTTCTTT. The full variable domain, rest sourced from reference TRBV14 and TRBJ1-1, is EAGVTQFPSHSVIEKGQTVTLRCDPISGHDNLYWYRRVMGKEIKFLLHFVKESKQDESGMPNNRFLAERTGGTYSTLKVQPAELEDSGVYFCASSHPVSRNTEAFFGQGTRLTVV.

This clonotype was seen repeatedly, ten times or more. The CDR3 bases are TGTGCCAGCAGACGGGTCGGGGAGCTGTTTTTT. It translates to CASRRVGELFF. The chain is built from TRBV2 and TRBJ2-2; D call uncertain. Germline CDR1 is SNHLY and CDR2 is FYNNEI. The V gene lost 6 bases and the J gene lost 7 bases, with 6 bases spanning the gap. This CDR3 spans 11 amino acids.

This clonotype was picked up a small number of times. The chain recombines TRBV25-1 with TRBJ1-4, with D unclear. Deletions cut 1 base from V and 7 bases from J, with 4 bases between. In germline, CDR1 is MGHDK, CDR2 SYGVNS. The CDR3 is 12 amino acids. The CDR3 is CASSELFEKLFF. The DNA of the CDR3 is TGTGCCAGCAGTGAATTGTTTGAAAAACTGTTTTTT.

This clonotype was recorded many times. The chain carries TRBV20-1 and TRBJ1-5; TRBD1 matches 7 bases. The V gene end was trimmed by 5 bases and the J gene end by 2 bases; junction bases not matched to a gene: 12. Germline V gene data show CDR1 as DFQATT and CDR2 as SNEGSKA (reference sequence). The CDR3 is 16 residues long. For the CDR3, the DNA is TGCAGTGCTTACGCCCAGGGGGTGGGTGGCAATCAGCCCCAGCATTTT. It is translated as CSAYAQGVGGNQPQHF.

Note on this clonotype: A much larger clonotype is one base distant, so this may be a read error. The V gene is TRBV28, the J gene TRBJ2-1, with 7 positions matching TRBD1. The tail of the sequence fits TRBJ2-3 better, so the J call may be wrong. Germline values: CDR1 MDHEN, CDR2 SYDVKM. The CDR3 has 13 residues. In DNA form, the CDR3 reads TGTGCCAGCGAAGGGGGCGCAAGGGATACGCAGTATTTT. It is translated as CASEGGARDTQYF.

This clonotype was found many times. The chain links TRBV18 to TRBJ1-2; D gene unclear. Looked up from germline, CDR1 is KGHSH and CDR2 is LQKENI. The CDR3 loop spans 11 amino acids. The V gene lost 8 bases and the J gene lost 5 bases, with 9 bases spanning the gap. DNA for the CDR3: TGTGCCAGCAGCCCCGGGTATGGCTACACCTTC. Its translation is CASSPGYGYTF.

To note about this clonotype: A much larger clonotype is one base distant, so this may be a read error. The CDR3 protein is CASSSHWTSDNEQFF. The CDR3 DNA reads as TGTGCCAGCAGTTCCCACTGGACTAGCGACAATGAGCAGTTCTTC. This chain joins TRBV6-2 or TRBV6-3 and TRBJ2-1; 9 bases are a match to TRBD2. The ends lost 4 bases at V and 5 bases at J; junction bases unmatched: 6. CDR3 length equals 15 residues. Germline loops: CDR1 MNHEY, CDR2 SVGEGT.

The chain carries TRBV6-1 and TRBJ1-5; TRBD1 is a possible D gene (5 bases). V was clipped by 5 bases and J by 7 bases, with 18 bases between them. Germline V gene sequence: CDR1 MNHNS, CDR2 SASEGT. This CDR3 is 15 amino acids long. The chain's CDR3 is CASSRYPRDQQPQHF. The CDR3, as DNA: TGTGCCAGCAGTAGGTACCCCAGGGATCAGCAGCCCCAGCATTTT.